The source of this T cell receptor beta chain is a study of metastatic and nonmetastatic thyroid tumors. The germline V and J ends were trimmed by 8 bases and 3 bases, with 16 bases remaining between them. This CDR3 is 15 amino acids long. CDR1 SNHLY and CDR2 FYNNEI come from the germline V gene. This clone was counted at least ten times. TCRdb called clones again from the PCR reads with MiXCR. The sample holds under 45,000 clones, 25% to 35% seen once. Every patient underwent thyroid surgery untreated. The chain couples TRBV2 to TRBJ1-4; perhaps TRBD1 as D (6 bases). The receptor's source is a male donor with papillary thyroid cancer or a benign thyroid nodule (not recorded which). Some clones in this sample may be carry-over from other donors' samples. The sample consisted of blood. The chain's CDR3 is CASSEQGSANEKLFF. The DNA for the CDR3 is TGTGCCAGCTCCGAACAGGGTTCGGCTAATGAAAAACTGTTTTTT.